The 8 T cell receptor beta chains presented below share a single source sample, sequenced in a study of siplizumab effects on memory and regulatory T cells. The method was immunoSEQ multiplex PCR; TCRdb's version includes in-frame clones alone and lacks a portion of them. The table has some 88,000 clones, 75% to 90% seen once; the top ten hold roughly 15%. What was sequenced was CD4+ T cells sorted from blood. All receptors derive from a human donor in good health.

Relative to its sample, this clone is medium-sized. The genes are TRBV9 and TRBJ2-1, with a tentative D call TRBD1 (5 bases). V was clipped by 4 bases and J by 8 bases, with 19 bases between them. CDR1 SGDLS and CDR2 YYNGEE come from the germline V gene. The CDR3 is 15 amino acids. The CDR3 sequence is CASSSQGTTFDEQFF. CDR3 in DNA: TGTGCCAGCAGCTCCCAGGGAACTACCTTTGATGAGCAGTTCTTC.

This clone was found once. The chain has TRBV30 and TRBJ2-1; TRBD2 agrees at 9 bases. This CDR3 comprises 13 residues. Germline V CDR1 and CDR2: GTSNPN, SVGIG (reference sequence). CDR3 nucleotide sequence: TGTGCTGCCACTAGCGGGTGGCACAATGAGCAGTTCTTC. Translation gives CAATSGWHNEQFF.

The V and J genes are TRBV7-9 and TRBJ1-6; D may be TRBD1 (5 bases). There are 15 residues in the CDR3. Germline-derived CDR1 and CDR2 are SEHNR and FQNEAQ (reference sequence). The V end lost 5 bases, the J end lost 7 bases, and 15 bases lay between the germline ends. Here the CDR3 reads CASSQEERGNSPLHF. The CDR3, as DNA: TGTGCCAGCAGCCAGGAAGAGCGGGGGAATTCACCCCTCCACTTT.

The chain uses TRBV5-1 and TRBJ2-3; 7 nucleotides align to TRBD2. The trim removed 4 bases at V and 6 bases at J, leaving 14 bases unmatched. The CDR3 runs 16 residues. Germline V gene sequence: CDR1 SGHRS, CDR2 YFSETQ. Here the CDR3 reads CASSPPSGLSGDTQYF. CDR3 nucleotides: TGCGCCAGCAGCCCCCCAAGTGGGCTTAGCGGGGATACGCAGTATTTT.

The rearrangement uses TRBV6-5 and TRBJ1-2; TRBD1 matches at 7 bases. The CDR3 is 15 residues long. CDR1 MNHEY and CDR2 SVGAGI come from the germline V gene. Unmatched junction bases numbered 11, after V lost 6 bases and J lost 4 bases. The CDR3 sequence: CASRPGQVPRYGYTF. CDR3 bases: TGTGCCAGCAGACCTGGACAGGTCCCCCGCTATGGCTACACCTTC.

The chain recombines TRBV19 with TRBJ2-1, with D possibly TRBD1 on 5 matching bases. Germline CDR1 and CDR2: LNHDA and SQIVND (reference sequence). Deletions cut 4 bases from V and 7 bases from J, with 8 bases between. The CDR3 contains 12 residues. CDR3 sequence: CASSKGWNEQFF. CDR3 DNA sequence: TGTGCCAGTAGTAAGGGGTGGAATGAGCAGTTCTTC.

J is TRBJ2-7 and V is TRBV5-1; TRBD1 matches 8 bases. The CDR3 is 16 residues long. Trimming took 0 bases from V and 5 from J; bases not matched to a gene: 10. Germline CDR1 is SGHRS and CDR2 is YFSETQ. The CDR3 DNA reads TGCGCCAGCAGCTTGGGTAGGCGGACAGGGTCCGACGAGCAGTACTTC. Translating gives CASSLGRRTGSDEQYF.

This clone has just a few counts. The chain has TRBV9 and TRBJ1-1; tentative D call: TRBD1 (5 bases). V lost 3 bases, J lost 5 bases, and 8 bases lay in between. Germline V CDR1 and CDR2: SGDLS, YYNGEE. This CDR3 spans 12 amino acids. The CDR3 here is CASSGQKTEAFF. Written as DNA, the CDR3 is TGTGCCAGCAGCGGACAGAAGACTGAAGCTTTCTTT.